The 32 T cell receptor beta chains given below trace back to one sample, sequenced in a study of OX40 agonist ivuxolimab in advanced cancers. TCRdb's copy holds only in-frame clones and misses some; the assay was immunoSEQ multiplex PCR. The sample includes some 27,000 clones, 90% of them seen just once. The sample was CD4+ or CD8+ T cells sorted from blood, taken in a trial of the OX40 agonist ivuxolimab. The receptors shown here come from an adult with an advanced solid tumor such as melanoma, head and neck, liver or kidney cancer.

The V and J genes are TRBV9 and TRBJ1-2; TRBD1 matches 7 bases. CDR1 and CDR2 (germline): SGDLS, YYNGEE. The CDR3 spans 13 residues. The junction had 2 bases not matched to a gene; V was cut back by 3 bases and J by 3 bases. The CDR3 is CASSEQGDYGYTF. The CDR3 DNA is TGTGCCAGCAGCGAGCAGGGGGACTATGGCTACACCTTC.

J is TRBJ2-6 and V is TRBV30; D gene unclear. The CDR3 length is 17 residues. V was trimmed by 3 bases and J by 2 bases, leaving 17 bases between them. Germline values: CDR1 GTSNPN, CDR2 SVGIG (reference sequence). CDR3 sequence (DNA): TGTGCCTGGAGGTTCTGGTCCAACGGAGCTGGGGCCAACGTCCTGACTTTC. Residues: CAWRFWSNGAGANVLTF. Drawing the rest from reference TRBV30 and TRBJ2-6, the complete variable domain is SQTIHQWPATLVQPVGSPLSLECTVEGTSNPNLYWYRQAAGRGLQLLFYSVGIGQISSEVPQNLSASRPQDRQFILSSKKLLLSDSGFYLCAWRFWSNGAGANVLTFGAGSRLTVL.

V and J are TRBV19 and TRBJ1-5; weak D call: TRBD1 (6 bases). The CDR3 contains 15 residues. Germline CDR1 and CDR2: LNHDA and SQIVND (reference sequence). The V end was cut by 6 bases, the J end by 2 bases, with 14 bases between. CDR3 sequence reads: CASRVGGLGNQPQHF. CDR3 bases: TGTGCCAGTAGGGTAGGGGGTTTGGGCAATCAGCCCCAGCATTTT.

The chain links TRBV5-4 to TRBJ2-2; D not certain. Germline CDR1 SGHNT, CDR2 YYREEE (reference sequence). The CDR3 extends over 15 amino acids. The V end was cut by 2 bases, the J end by 4 bases, with 12 bases between. CDR3 protein: CASSFLTETTGELFF. As DNA, the CDR3 is TGTGCCAGCAGCTTTCTAACGGAGACCACCGGGGAGCTGTTTTTT.

This chain uses TRBV2 with TRBJ1-1; 9 nucleotides match TRBD1. The V gene's germline CDR1 is SNHLY and CDR2 FYNNEI. The CDR3 runs 16 residues. V shed 5 bases and J 5 bases; nucleotides not matched to a gene: 12. CDR3 sequence: CASSPGGQGRWTEAFF. CDR3 sequence (DNA): TGTGCCAGCAGTCCAGGGGGACAGGGCCGGTGGACTGAAGCTTTCTTT.

In DNA, the CDR3 is TGTGCCAGTAACAGGGAAAGAAATGAGCAGTTCTTC. Residues: CASNRERNEQFF. The chain uses TRBV19 and TRBJ2-1, with D possibly TRBD1 on 6 matching bases. From germline, CDR1 is LNHDA and CDR2 SQIVND (reference sequence). The V end lost 7 bases, the J end lost 7 bases, and 11 bases lay between the germline ends. There are 12 residues in the CDR3.

V usage is TRBV6-1 and J usage is TRBJ1-2; the D is unclear. This CDR3 region has 13 residues. V gave up 2 bases and J gave up 6 bases, with 10 bases separating them. CDR1 and CDR2 (germline): MNHNS, SASEGT. CDR3 DNA: TGTGCCAGCAGTGAAAGGAGTTTGGATGGCTACACCTTC. Residues: CASSERSLDGYTF.

Remarks on this clone: Within the sample, other DNA sequences also encode this same CDR3. The chain combines TRBV19 with TRBJ2-3; 12 positions agree with TRBD2. Germline CDR1 LNHDA, CDR2 SQIVND (reference sequence). This CDR3 contains 16 residues. The junction had 5 bases not matched to a gene; V was cut back by 3 bases and J by 4 bases. The CDR3, as DNA: TGTGCCAGTAGTATCCGGACTAGCGGGATCTCAGATACGCAGTATTTT. It is translated as CASSIRTSGISDTQYF.

This clone was recorded once. The J gene is TRBJ2-3, the V gene TRBV6-4, with a weak D call TRBD2 (5 bases). V lost 2 bases and J lost 3, with 18 bases in between. Germline V lookup: CDR1 MRHNA, CDR2 SNTAGT. The CDR3 covers 17 residues. For the CDR3, the DNA is TGTGCCAGCAGTGACAACCTGTTTCAGCGGAGGACAGATACGCAGTATTTT. Translating it yields CASSDNLFQRRTDTQYF.

This chain links TRBV7-8 with TRBJ2-1; D unclear. Germline V gives CDR1 SGHVS, CDR2 FQNEAQ. The length of the CDR3 is 12 residues. Trimming stripped 6 bases from V and 7 bases from J, with 10 bases between. CDR3 sequence: CASRGLGNEQFF. Written as DNA, the CDR3 is TGTGCCAGCAGAGGATTGGGGAATGAGCAGTTCTTC.

J is TRBJ2-1 and V is TRBV9; 7 bases match TRBD1. The junction had 4 bases not matched to a gene; V was cut back by 3 bases and J by 1 base. From germline, CDR1 is SGDLS and CDR2 YYNGEE. This CDR3 is built from 15 residues. CDR3 region: CASSANRGSYNEQFF. DNA for the CDR3: TGTGCCAGCAGCGCGAACAGGGGATCCTACAATGAGCAGTTCTTC.

This clone appeared once. The genes are TRBV27 and TRBJ1-1, with a tentative D call TRBD1 (6 bases). Trimming shortened V by 3 bases and J by 5 bases, and 7 bases separated the two germline ends. CDR3 length equals 12 residues. Germline CDR1 MNHEY, CDR2 SMNVEV (reference sequence). DNA of the CDR3: TGTGCCAGCAGTTTTCAGGGGACTGAAGCTTTCTTT. Protein: CASSFQGTEAFF.

The chain uses TRBV9 and TRBJ1-2; D unresolved. V gave up 3 bases and J gave up 6 bases, with 3 bases separating them. Looked up from germline, CDR1 is SGDLS and CDR2 is YYNGEE. This CDR3 has 10 amino acids. Here the CDR3 DNA reads TGTGCCAGCAGCGGAGATGGCTACACCTTC. Translating it yields CASSGDGYTF. Full variable domain (rest looked up from reference TRBV9 and TRBJ1-2): DSGVTQTPKHLITATGQRVTLRCSPRSGDLSVYWYQQSLDQGLQFLIQYYNGEERAKGNILERFSAQQFPDLHSELNLSSLELGDSALYFCASSGDGYTFGSGTRLTVV.

V and J are TRBV4-3 and TRBJ2-5; 12 bases are a match to TRBD2. Losses at the gene ends were 3 bases for V and 3 bases for J; bases not matched to a gene: 5. The CDR3 loop spans 16 amino acids. Germline V lookup: CDR1 LGHNA, CDR2 YSLEER. CDR3 DNA sequence: TGCGCCAGCAGCCACCATCTAGCGGGAGGGGAAGAGACCCAGTACTTC. Amino acids: CASSHHLAGGEETQYF.

The rearrangement joins TRBV7-9 to TRBJ2-3; D assignment may be TRBD1 or TRBD2 (6 bases each). This CDR3 has 16 amino acids. Trimming removed 5 bases at V and 5 bases at J, with 20 bases between. CDR1 and CDR2 (germline): SEHNR, FQNEAQ (reference sequence). DNA for the CDR3: TGTGCCAGCAGCCCTACGGGGAGGTCAGGGGTAGATACGCAGTATTTT. Translating gives CASSPTGRSGVDTQYF.

The chain couples TRBV9 to TRBJ2-1, with 8 bases lining up with TRBD1. Germline lookup yields CDR1 SGDLS and CDR2 YYNGEE. V was pared by 4 bases and J by 7 bases, with 13 bases of the junction left unmatched. CDR3 length equals 16 residues. In DNA, the CDR3 is TGTGCCAGCAGCCCCGGACAGGGAGCGTATATGAATGAGCAGTTCTTC. This sequence encodes CASSPGQGAYMNEQFF.

This sequence joins TRBV7-9 and TRBJ2-7; possibly TRBD2 for D (6 bases). Germline CDR1 and CDR2: SEHNR and FQNEAQ (reference sequence). CDR3 length: 14 amino acids. Trimming shortened V by 1 base and J by 5 bases, and 12 bases separated the two germline ends. CDR3 DNA: TGTGCCAGCAGCTTAGTAGGCCTAGCGAACGAGCAGTACTTC. The encoded protein is CASSLVGLANEQYF.

The chain recombines TRBV2 with TRBJ2-5; 7 bases agree with TRBD2. The germline gives CDR1 SNHLY, CDR2 FYNNEI. This CDR3 is 21 amino acids long. The V segment lost 4 bases and the J segment 1 base; nucleotides outside the gene matches: 24. CDR3 DNA sequence: TGTGCCAGCAGTGTCCCCGAGAGGGGAGTAGCCTGGGGGGGAATCCAAGAGACCCAGTACTTC. Amino acid sequence: CASSVPERGVAWGGIQETQYF.

The chain employs TRBV11-2 and TRBJ2-7; perhaps D is TRBD1 or TRBD2 (6 bases each). This CDR3 has 17 residues. Per the germline V gene, CDR1 is SGHAT and CDR2 is FQNNGV. Trimming removed 1 base from V and 3 bases from J, with 19 bases in between. This CDR3 is CASSLATGLGGIYEQYF. The CDR3 DNA reads as TGTGCCAGCAGCTTAGCGACAGGACTTGGCGGGATCTACGAGCAGTACTTC.

This sequence joins TRBV6-6 and TRBJ1-3; perhaps TRBD1 as D (5 bases). The CDR3 spans 13 residues. Trimming shortened V by 11 bases and J by 3 bases, and 14 bases separated the two germline ends. Germline CDR1 is MNHNY and CDR2 is SVGAGI (reference sequence). The CDR3 DNA reads as TGTGCCGCCGGCGGGCAGGGTGGAAACACCATATATTTT. It yields the protein CAAGGQGGNTIYF.

This clone has only one observation. The chain joins TRBV7-8 to TRBJ2-7; tentative D call: TRBD2 (5 bases). V dropped 6 bases and J dropped 2 bases, with 20 bases sitting between them. Germline CDR1 SGHVS, CDR2 FQNEAQ. The CDR3 spans 16 residues. The CDR3 DNA sequence: TGTGCCAGCAGTCCAAAGCGGTTGATCCAGACCTACGAGCAGTACTTC. Encoded protein: CASSPKRLIQTYEQYF. Variable domain in full (rest from reference TRBV7-8 and TRBJ2-7): GAGVSQSPRYKVAKRGQDVALRCDPISGHVSLFWYQQALGQGPEFLTYFQNEAQLDKSGLPSDRFFAERPEGSVSTLKIQRTQQEDSAVYLCASSPKRLIQTYEQYFGPGTRLTVT.

This chain joins TRBV14 and TRBJ2-7; maybe TRBD1 (6 bases). V gave up 0 bases and J gave up 0 bases, with 9 bases separating them. CDR1 is SGHDN, CDR2 FVKESK, per germline. This CDR3 has 15 amino acids. The CDR3 bases are TGTGCCAGCAGCCAAGAGGCACAGGGCTCCTACGAGCAGTACTTC. It encodes CASSQEAQGSYEQYF.

The chain is built from TRBV19 and TRBJ1-2, with unresolved D. The V and J ends lost 5 bases and 6 bases respectively, with 16 bases between them. Germline lookup yields CDR1 LNHDA and CDR2 SQIVND (reference sequence). The CDR3 is made up of 14 amino acids. For the CDR3, the DNA is TGTGCCAGTAGTCGACTGCTGGGGTCAAATGGCTACACCTTC. It translates to CASSRLLGSNGYTF.

The chain joins TRBV7-9 to TRBJ2-1; 8 nucleotides line up with TRBD2. The germline CDR1 and CDR2 sequences are SEHNR and FQNEAQ (reference sequence). This CDR3 is built from 14 residues. After removal of 6 bases from V and 2 bases from J, the junction contained 3 bases not matched to a gene. CDR3 nucleotide sequence: TGTGCCAGCAGTGCGGGAGGACCCTACAATGAGCAGTTCTTC. Translated: CASSAGGPYNEQFF.

CDR3 residues: CAISEAGSYEQYF. DNA of the CDR3: TGTGCCATCAGTGAGGCCGGGAGCTACGAGCAGTACTTC. J is TRBJ2-7 and V is TRBV10-3, with D perhaps TRBD2 (6 bases). The CDR3 length is 13 residues. V lost 2 bases, J lost 3 bases, and 8 bases lay in between. The germline CDR1 and CDR2 sequences are ENHRY and SYGVKD.

The V and J genes are TRBV27 and TRBJ2-7, with 8 bases lining up with TRBD1. The CDR3 extends over 15 amino acids. V shed 2 bases, J shed 3 bases, and the junction held 6 bases outside the gene matches. The germline CDR1 and CDR2 sequences are MNHEY and SMNVEV (reference sequence). The DNA of the CDR3 is TGTGCCAGCAGTTTACAATTCGGACAGGGCTACGAGCAGTACTTC. Translation: CASSLQFGQGYEQYF.

This chain links TRBV6-6 with TRBJ2-6; TRBD2 might be the D (5 bases). CDR3 length: 15 amino acids. Looked up from germline, CDR1 is MNHNY and CDR2 is SVGAGI (reference sequence). Trimming removed 4 bases from V and 4 bases from J, with 11 bases in between. The CDR3 DNA reads TGTGCCAGCAGTTTAGGGAGCGGAGGGGCCAACGTCCTGACTTTC. Translation gives CASSLGSGGANVLTF.

The gene calls are TRBV6-1 and TRBJ1-1; the D gene is possibly TRBD1 (6 bases). The germline V and J ends were trimmed by 4 bases and 7 bases, with 10 bases remaining between them. The CDR3 consists of 12 residues. Germline V lookup: CDR1 MNHNS, CDR2 SASEGT. The CDR3 is CASSGRTVEAFF. DNA for the CDR3: TGTGCCAGCAGTGGCCGGACAGTTGAAGCTTTCTTT.

CDR3 DNA sequence: TGTGCCAGCACCCCTCCGGGGGACTCCTACGAGCAGTACTTC. Protein: CASTPPGDSYEQYF. The chain uses TRBV6-5 and TRBJ2-7; tentatively, D is TRBD2 (6 bases). V was cut by 7 bases and J by 0 bases, with 13 bases left in between. From germline, CDR1 is MNHEY and CDR2 SVGAGI. This CDR3 has 14 amino acids.

This clone was seen a single time. The chain carries TRBV7-9 and TRBJ2-5; TRBD2 matches at 8 bases. This CDR3 has 14 residues. In germline, CDR1 is SEHNR, CDR2 FQNEAQ (reference sequence). V lost 5 bases to trimming and J lost 6 bases; unmatched junction nucleotides: 8. The CDR3 region has the DNA TGTGCCAGCAGCCTCACCGGGGGGGAAAAGACCCAGTACTTC. Its translation is CASSLTGGEKTQYF.

This chain connects TRBV19 to TRBJ2-7, with D perhaps matching TRBD1 or TRBD2 (6 bases each). The CDR3 contains 15 residues. The V end was cut by 5 bases, the J end by 1 base, with 15 bases between. Per germline, CDR1 LNHDA and CDR2 SQIVND (reference sequence). The CDR3 sequence: CASSPSGAQSYEQYF. CDR3 sequence (DNA): TGTGCCAGTAGTCCTTCGGGGGCCCAATCCTACGAGCAGTACTTC.

V usage is TRBV10-3 and J usage is TRBJ2-7; D is unresolved. The CDR3 is 13 residues long. V was clipped by 2 bases and J by 2 bases, with 7 bases between them. Germline V gene sequence: CDR1 ENHRY, CDR2 SYGVKD. The CDR3 coding sequence is TGTGCCATCAGTGAGCTCGGTCCCTACGAGCAGTACTTC. It codes for CAISELGPYEQYF.